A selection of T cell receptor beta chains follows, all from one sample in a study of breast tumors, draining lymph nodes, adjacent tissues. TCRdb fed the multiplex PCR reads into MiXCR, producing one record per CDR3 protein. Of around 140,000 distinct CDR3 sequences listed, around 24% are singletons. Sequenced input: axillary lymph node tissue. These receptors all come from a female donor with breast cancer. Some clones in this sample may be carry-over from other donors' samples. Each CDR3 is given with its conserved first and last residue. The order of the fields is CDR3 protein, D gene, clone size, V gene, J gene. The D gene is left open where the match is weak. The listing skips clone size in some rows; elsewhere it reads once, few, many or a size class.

cdr3_aa: CASRGTSGRAGNEQFF
d_call: TRBD2
clone_size: many
v_call: TRBV28
j_call: TRBJ2-1

cdr3_aa: CASSLVPSLNLYEQYF
d_call: .
clone_size: many
v_call: TRBV5-5
j_call: TRBJ2-7

cdr3_aa: CSASPPERWETQYF
d_call: .
clone_size: many
v_call: TRBV20-1
j_call: TRBJ2-5

cdr3_aa: CASSDAGRSEQYF
d_call: .
clone_size: many
v_call: TRBV25-1
j_call: TRBJ2-7

cdr3_aa: CASRGSLAREQYF
d_call: .
clone_size: many
v_call: TRBV11-2
j_call: TRBJ2-7

cdr3_aa: CASSTPGQYNEQFF
d_call: .
clone_size: many
v_call: TRBV25-1
j_call: TRBJ2-1

cdr3_aa: CATDTDYYEQYF
d_call: .
clone_size: .
v_call: TRBV25-1
j_call: TRBJ2-7

cdr3_aa: CASSDLGRRDSPLHF
d_call: .
clone_size: many
v_call: TRBV6-1
j_call: TRBJ1-6

cdr3_aa: CATSRGGGYQETQYF
d_call: TRBD2
clone_size: many
v_call: TRBV15
j_call: TRBJ2-5

cdr3_aa: CASSRTGSSYEQYF
d_call: TRBD1
clone_size: many
v_call: TRBV5-5
j_call: TRBJ2-7

cdr3_aa: CASSVGQSLNTGELFF
d_call: .
clone_size: many
v_call: TRBV9
j_call: TRBJ2-2

cdr3_aa: CATSRDRFGTSAYNEQFF
d_call: TRBD2
clone_size: many
v_call: TRBV15
j_call: TRBJ2-1

cdr3_aa: CSAPASGWARGRSYNEQFF
d_call: TRBD2
clone_size: many
v_call: TRBV20-1
j_call: TRBJ2-1

cdr3_aa: CSARFTDRAQETQYF
d_call: TRBD1
clone_size: many
v_call: TRBV20-1
j_call: TRBJ2-5

cdr3_aa: CASSQERLAGVEQFF
d_call: TRBD2
clone_size: once
v_call: TRBV4-3
j_call: TRBJ2-1

cdr3_aa: CATSRRGPNEQFF
d_call: .
clone_size: many
v_call: TRBV15
j_call: TRBJ2-1

cdr3_aa: CSVENPRGPATNEKLFF
d_call: .
clone_size: .
v_call: TRBV29-1
j_call: TRBJ1-4

cdr3_aa: CASSYSWGRPGEPFF
d_call: .
clone_size: once
v_call: TRBV6-5
j_call: TRBJ2-2

cdr3_aa: CAISDPLADQTGELFF
d_call: TRBD2
clone_size: many
v_call: TRBV10-3
j_call: TRBJ2-2

cdr3_aa: CASSEERVAARGGEQFF
d_call: .
clone_size: .
v_call: TRBV2
j_call: TRBJ2-1

cdr3_aa: CASSQERKSYEQYF
d_call: .
clone_size: many
v_call: TRBV4-2
j_call: TRBJ2-7

cdr3_aa: CASSRQGSDTQYF
d_call: TRBD1
clone_size: many
v_call: TRBV14
j_call: TRBJ2-3

cdr3_aa: CASSVGGFAYNEQFF
d_call: .
clone_size: many
v_call: TRBV9
j_call: TRBJ2-1

cdr3_aa: CASSFFDRGFYEQYF
d_call: TRBD1
clone_size: many
v_call: TRBV28
j_call: TRBJ2-7

cdr3_aa: CASSGPSGTGGTQYF
d_call: TRBD2
clone_size: .
v_call: TRBV19
j_call: TRBJ2-5

cdr3_aa: CASSPPRGLAKNIQYF
d_call: .
clone_size: .
v_call: TRBV12-3/TRBV12-4
j_call: TRBJ2-4

cdr3_aa: CASSAQTGSLRTDTQYF
d_call: TRBD1
clone_size: many
v_call: TRBV9
j_call: TRBJ2-3

cdr3_aa: CASSAIQETQYF
d_call: .
clone_size: many
v_call: TRBV6-1
j_call: TRBJ2-5

cdr3_aa: CASSSVARGYGYTF
d_call: .
clone_size: .
v_call: TRBV19
j_call: TRBJ1-2

cdr3_aa: CASSHLGYNEQFF
d_call: .
clone_size: many
v_call: TRBV3-1
j_call: TRBJ2-1

cdr3_aa: CASSPAGAGPRGEQYF
d_call: .
clone_size: many
v_call: TRBV7-2
j_call: TRBJ2-7

cdr3_aa: CSARDLLKDKHNEQFF
d_call: .
clone_size: many
v_call: TRBV20-1
j_call: TRBJ2-1

cdr3_aa: CAWSEAGYTDTQYF
d_call: .
clone_size: many
v_call: TRBV30
j_call: TRBJ2-3

cdr3_aa: CASSLTGLGTQYF
d_call: .
clone_size: .
v_call: TRBV5-1
j_call: TRBJ2-5

cdr3_aa: CASSWPRGGPINSGANVLTF
d_call: .
clone_size: many
v_call: TRBV11-2
j_call: TRBJ2-6

cdr3_aa: CASSEQGADKNIQYF
d_call: TRBD1
clone_size: .
v_call: TRBV12-3/TRBV12-4
j_call: TRBJ2-4

cdr3_aa: CASSQGRARTQGPLPGLMDTQYF
d_call: .
clone_size: .
v_call: TRBV4-1
j_call: TRBJ2-3

cdr3_aa: CSVERGAGGYTF
d_call: .
clone_size: many
v_call: TRBV29-1
j_call: TRBJ1-2

cdr3_aa: CSARDRASGSSYNEQFF
d_call: TRBD2
clone_size: many
v_call: TRBV20-1
j_call: TRBJ2-1

cdr3_aa: CASSWTGLAVGGNEQFF
d_call: TRBD2
clone_size: few
v_call: TRBV6-2/TRBV6-3
j_call: TRBJ2-1

cdr3_aa: CASSLLGATNEKLFF
d_call: .
clone_size: few
v_call: TRBV28
j_call: TRBJ1-4

cdr3_aa: CASSLDQGTYEQYF
d_call: .
clone_size: many
v_call: TRBV11-3
j_call: TRBJ2-7

cdr3_aa: CASSLYGTSGETQYF
d_call: TRBD2
clone_size: many
v_call: TRBV7-8
j_call: TRBJ2-5

cdr3_aa: CASSKGQGLYEQYF
d_call: TRBD1
clone_size: many
v_call: TRBV19
j_call: TRBJ2-7

cdr3_aa: CASRGTAGGDYEQYF
d_call: TRBD2
clone_size: once
v_call: TRBV6-5
j_call: TRBJ2-7